This TCR beta chain was observed in a study of long-term antiretroviral therapy in people with HIV (dated by TCRdb to 2021 to 2024). Study-wide context: Collection of the earliest samples took place about a decade ahead of the 2015 WHO recommendation for immediate ART, at a time when ART was typically delayed until CD4 counts fell. Among the approximately 27 participants with HIV, eleven to twelve were female. A total of 192 cryopreserved PBMC samples were contributed to the cohort by 30 adults with confirmed HIV infection, with samples collected serially over a mean of 6 years (range 1-12). No cross-contamination during QIAcube processing turned up in test extractions that ran a monoclonal T-cell line alongside 25 to 35 polyclonal samples. Whether ART initiation and durable HIV suppression were associated with changes in peripheral blood TRB repertoire composition and diversity was tested in a retrospective serial study. Findings and caveats that apply to the study as a whole: HIV repertoires had narrower CDR3 length ranges than controls, and the network structure suggested an antigen-experienced repertoire that shifted only slightly toward naive after ART. Inferences about post-ART repertoire changes were limited because no data were available on ART adherence, viral resistance or therapy changes. The samples span the years 2004 to 2017, and the ART regimens used may be less effective than current regimens. At every time point, the repertoire was dominated by expanded TRB clones first identified before ART initiation, although this dominance fluctuated and, in many PLHIV, declined after ART. Starting ART was linked to a significant rise in TRB diversity, yet even with long-term ART the diversity remained significantly lower than in transplant donor controls. Because pre-ART samples had limited cell numbers, profiling was done on unsorted PBMC rather than on sorted CD4+ and CD8+ T cells. Limited PBMC availability meant only the TCR beta chain was sequenced, without alpha chain pairing.

A note on this clone: The antigen it binds to is not known. Base qualities are not provided; no much larger clone lies one nucleotide away.

The immunoSEQ hsTCRB v3.0 assay was used at survey level resolution for TRB variable region sequencing. A depth of roughly 35,000-55,000 T-cell genomes per sample was targeted for TRB sequencing. TRB libraries were pooled and sequenced on an Illumina MiSeq using a v3 150-cycle kit. The study's own analysis went as follows. Repertoire analysis was run in R within a reproducible Nextflow workflow that covered QC, data transformation and analysis. Custom analyses were implemented in LymphoSeq2, an R package for AIRR-Seq data exploration. A few samples that produced fewer than 5000 total TRB sequences were removed, so approximately 190 HIV repertoires were analyzed. Among the roughly 200 retained HIV repertoires, 55 to 65 were collected before ART initiation and 120 to 140 were collected after ART initiation. Each repertoire was downsampled to 5000 TRB nucleotide sequences, and summary statistics were averaged across 100 downsampling iterations. The analysis kept only TRB sequences whose CDR3 regions were at least seven amino acids long. A Shannon entropy-derived clonality score and the Gini coefficient were used to measure diversity. In the repertoire networks, any two of the top 5000 CDR3 amino acid sequences were connected whenever the two sequences differed by an edit distance of one. GLIPH2 predicted antigen specificity groups and MHC restriction for TRB CDR3 amino acid sequences. Known CMV, EBV, HIV or tissue antigen associations were flagged by matching CDR3 amino acid sequences against VDJdb and McPAS-TCR. Pre-ART, post-ART and control groups were compared with Wilcoxon signed-rank tests and Holm-Bonferroni correction. In TCRdb, the immuneACCESS table is reduced to in-frame sequences with V and J assigned. These tables do not hold every clone; where another copy was compared, an unresolved V gene accounts for under half, and the others remain unexplained. For V, J and clone size, that table is used; D and trimming come from the DNA. The sample table contains approximately 22,000 clones; only one count was recorded for less than 90% of them. The top ten clones comprise around 3.1% of the sample.

Participants were included only if at least one PBMC sample before ART initiation and at least two post-ART samples were available. Treatment was received in the United States of America by all participants with HIV. Cryopreserved samples of 1-10 million PBMC were thawed and washed before DNA extraction. At the time of the earliest PBMC sample for each participant with HIV, ages ranged from roughly 23 to 55 years. PBMC samples were contributed by each participant from 1-4 timepoints before ART initiation and 2-8 timepoints after ART initiation, with a median of 7 samples. For every participant, serial HIV viral load, CD4+ T-cell count, ART history and demographic data were obtained. Genomic DNA was extracted from unsorted PBMC with a Qiagen kit on a QIAcube, processed in batches of 12 samples. The CDR3 starts with the cysteine, ends with the phenylalanine, and has 13 residues. Left in the record is the CDR3 DNA by itself, 39 bases read in frame from the first base. Cut back by 7 bases and 1 base, the V and J ends lie 10 bases apart. Per the germline V gene (reference sequence), LNHDA is the CDR1 and SQIVND is the CDR2.

The sample here was unsorted PBMCs, taken 1.9 years after starting antiretroviral therapy. Here the chain combines TRBV19 and TRBJ1-1; too little of a D gene remains to name it. The receptor comes from a woman aged 45-60 years with HIV. The base sequence is TGTGCCAGTACCAAAGCCTGGAACACTGAAGCTTTCTTT. Protein translation: CASTKAWNTEAFF.